This entry features one T cell receptor (beta chain) sequence. These data come from a study of blood T cell repertoires in COVID-19. Study overall: Acute and convalescent COVID-19 specimens originated in the United States, Italy and Spain. The cDNA or gDNA used as material had been derived from T cells, B-cell-depleted T cells, or PBMCs.

The V end was cut by 0 bases, the J end by 5 bases, with 10 bases between. CDR3 length: 14 residues. Germline V gene lookup returns CDR1 SGHTA and CDR2 FQGTGA. As processed by the authors: Quantification of nucleated cells was approximated via reference gene primer amplification. Assay used: immunoSEQ multiplex PCR; TCRdb lists only in-frame clones, some missing. V and J calls and clone size follow that table, whereas D and trimming were derived from the DNA. Of over 150,000 clones listed, roughly 80% are singletons. Sequenced input: peripheral blood. The sequence came from a man aged 65 to 79 with acute or convalescent COVID-19. The chain couples TRBV7-3 to TRBJ1-1; the D is unclear. CDR3 sequence reads: CASSLTAGRTEAFF. In DNA, the CDR3 is TGTGCCAGCAGCTTAACAGCGGGGAGGACTGAAGCTTTCTTT.